This is a list of T cell receptor beta chains from one sample in a study of blood T cell repertoires in COVID-19. The method was immunoSEQ multiplex PCR; TCRdb's version includes in-frame clones alone and lacks a portion of them. The repertoire includes a few hundred thousand clones, roughly nine tenths of them detected once, and approximately 6% sits in the top ten. The source material was PBMCs or T cells enriched from blood (not recorded which). These receptors were collected from a young woman who had recovered from COVID-19. Both conserved end residues are part of each CDR3. Each record gives: J gene, V gene, D gene, clone size, CDR3 protein, CDR3 DNA. D genes are given only for firm matches. Size tells how often a clone was seen (once, few, many) or the class of an expanded clone, and some rows leave it out.

J gene: TRBJ1-2
V gene: TRBV9
D gene: TRBD1
clone size: -
CDR3 protein: CASSAGQLNYGYTF
CDR3 DNA: TGTGCCAGCAGCGCGGGACAGCTTAACTATGGCTACACCTTC

J gene: TRBJ1-4
V gene: TRBV30
D gene: -
clone size: -
CDR3 protein: CAWSVGVNEKLFF
CDR3 DNA: TGTGCCTGGAGTGTCGGTGTGAATGAAAAACTGTTTTTT

J gene: TRBJ1-1
V gene: TRBV30
D gene: -
clone size: -
CDR3 protein: CAWSRVQGRHWAFF
CDR3 DNA: TGTGCCTGGAGTAGGGTGCAGGGGCGGCACTGGGCTTTCTTT

J gene: TRBJ1-1
V gene: TRBV6-5
D gene: -
clone size: -
CDR3 protein: CASRHGDPSSKAFF
CDR3 DNA: TGTGCCAGCAGACACGGAGACCCTTCGTCGAAAGCTTTCTTT

J gene: TRBJ2-3
V gene: TRBV5-1
D gene: -
clone size: -
CDR3 protein: CASSRTPPVSSTDTQYF
CDR3 DNA: TGCGCCAGCAGCCGCACCCCGCCGGTTTCGAGCACAGATACGCAGTATTTT

J gene: TRBJ1-1
V gene: TRBV30
D gene: TRBD1
clone size: -
CDR3 protein: CAWTRDREVSTFF
CDR3 DNA: TGTGCCTGGACTAGGGACAGGGAAGTGAGTACTTTCTTT

J gene: TRBJ1-6
V gene: TRBV15
D gene: -
clone size: -
CDR3 protein: CATSRDLFSYNSPLHF
CDR3 DNA: TGTGCCACCAGCAGAGACTTATTCTCCTATAATTCACCCCTCCACTTT

J gene: TRBJ1-1
V gene: TRBV6-2/TRBV6-3
D gene: TRBD1
clone size: -
CDR3 protein: CASSYLPGGGVRAEAFF
CDR3 DNA: TGTGCCAGCAGTTACCTCCCTGGAGGGGGCGTAAGGGCTGAAGCTTTCTTT

J gene: TRBJ1-5
V gene: TRBV19
D gene: -
clone size: -
CDR3 protein: CASREDSNQPQHF
CDR3 DNA: TGTGCCAGTAGAGAGGATAGCAATCAGCCCCAGCATTTT

J gene: TRBJ1-4
V gene: TRBV6-5
D gene: -
clone size: -
CDR3 protein: CASTPEATNEKLFF
CDR3 DNA: TGTGCCAGCACCCCAGAAGCAACTAATGAAAAACTGTTTTTT

J gene: TRBJ1-1
V gene: TRBV4-3
D gene: -
clone size: once
CDR3 protein: CASSQDSTGITEAFF
CDR3 DNA: TGCGCCAGCAGCCAAGATTCCACAGGGATTACTGAAGCTTTCTTT

J gene: TRBJ1-4
V gene: TRBV30
D gene: -
clone size: -
CDR3 protein: CAWSPGTLANEKLFF
CDR3 DNA: TGTGCCTGGAGTCCCGGGACACTTGCTAATGAAAAACTGTTTTTT

J gene: TRBJ1-2
V gene: TRBV9
D gene: TRBD1
clone size: -
CDR3 protein: CASLGDRSTGYTF
CDR3 DNA: TGTGCCAGCCTGGGGGACAGGTCTACTGGCTACACCTTC

J gene: TRBJ1-3
V gene: TRBV6-1
D gene: -
clone size: -
CDR3 protein: CASSVDSTSSGNTIYF
CDR3 DNA: TGTGCCAGCAGTGTGGACAGCACCTCCTCTGGAAACACCATATATTTT

J gene: TRBJ2-3
V gene: TRBV4-2
D gene: TRBD1
clone size: -
CDR3 protein: CASSQDGQGTDTQYF
CDR3 DNA: TGTGCCAGCAGCCAAGATGGACAGGGCACAGATACGCAGTATTTT

J gene: TRBJ2-1
V gene: TRBV5-1
D gene: -
clone size: -
CDR3 protein: CASSLEKHEQFF
CDR3 DNA: TGCGCCAGCAGCTTAGAGAAGCATGAGCAGTTCTTC

J gene: TRBJ2-2
V gene: TRBV30
D gene: TRBD2
clone size: -
CDR3 protein: CARWGGTGELFF
CDR3 DNA: TGTGCCAGGTGGGGGGGCACCGGGGAGCTGTTTTTT

J gene: TRBJ1-3
V gene: TRBV30
D gene: TRBD1
clone size: -
CDR3 protein: CAWSVPTGGNGNTIYF
CDR3 DNA: TGTGCCTGGAGTGTACCAACAGGGGGGAACGGAAACACCATATATTTT

J gene: TRBJ1-1
V gene: TRBV7-9
D gene: -
clone size: -
CDR3 protein: CASSFVAEAFF
CDR3 DNA: TGTGCCAGCAGCTTTGTCGCTGAAGCTTTCTTT

J gene: TRBJ1-1
V gene: TRBV7-3
D gene: -
clone size: few
CDR3 protein: CASSFGTGTEAFF
CDR3 DNA: TGTGCCAGCAGCTTCGGAACAGGCACTGAAGCTTTCTTT

J gene: TRBJ2-2
V gene: TRBV10-3
D gene: -
clone size: -
CDR3 protein: CAIRTQGAGELFF
CDR3 DNA: TGTGCCATCAGGACTCAGGGCGCCGGGGAGCTGTTTTTT

J gene: TRBJ1-4
V gene: TRBV5-1
D gene: TRBD1
clone size: once
CDR3 protein: CASSIFPRGTEPNEKLFF
CDR3 DNA: TGCGCCAGCAGCATTTTCCCCAGGGGGACCGAGCCTAATGAAAAACTGTTTTTT

J gene: TRBJ1-1
V gene: TRBV18
D gene: -
clone size: few
CDR3 protein: CASSPRDGGDTEAFF
CDR3 DNA: TGTGCCAGCTCACCACGGGACGGCGGGGACACTGAAGCTTTCTTT

J gene: TRBJ2-1
V gene: TRBV5-1
D gene: TRBD1
clone size: few
CDR3 protein: CASSLGDRDRDEQFF
CDR3 DNA: TGCGCCAGCAGCTTGGGGGACAGGGACAGAGATGAGCAGTTCTTC

J gene: TRBJ1-1
V gene: TRBV5-4
D gene: -
clone size: -
CDR3 protein: CASSSGGRGDTEAFF
CDR3 DNA: TGTGCCAGCAGCTCGGGGGGGAGGGGAGACACTGAAGCTTTCTTT

J gene: TRBJ1-6
V gene: TRBV11-2
D gene: -
clone size: -
CDR3 protein: CASLPGRGLNSPLHF
CDR3 DNA: TGTGCCAGCCTCCCGGGTCGGGGACTTAATTCACCCCTCCACTTT

J gene: TRBJ1-5
V gene: TRBV7-6
D gene: -
clone size: -
CDR3 protein: CASSFGSNQPQHF
CDR3 DNA: TGTGCCAGCAGCTTTGGCAGCAATCAGCCCCAGCATTTT

J gene: TRBJ2-6
V gene: TRBV5-4
D gene: -
clone size: once
CDR3 protein: CASSLEQGGAGANVLTF
CDR3 DNA: TGTGCCAGCAGCTTGGAGCAGGGGGGCGCTGGGGCCAACGTCCTGACTTTC

J gene: TRBJ2-7
V gene: TRBV30
D gene: TRBD1
clone size: -
CDR3 protein: CAWTDRGYEQYF
CDR3 DNA: TGTGCCTGGACAGACAGGGGCTACGAGCAGTACTTC

J gene: TRBJ1-1
V gene: TRBV6-6
D gene: -
clone size: once
CDR3 protein: CASSWLGAQSEAFF
CDR3 DNA: TGTGCCAGCAGTTGGTTGGGAGCCCAATCTGAAGCTTTCTTT

J gene: TRBJ2-7
V gene: TRBV11-1
D gene: -
clone size: -
CDR3 protein: CASSLRRGFSYEQYF
CDR3 DNA: TGTGCCAGCAGCTTAAGACGGGGGTTCTCCTACGAGCAGTACTTC

J gene: TRBJ2-7
V gene: TRBV6-5
D gene: TRBD1
clone size: -
CDR3 protein: CASSRGGQGSYEQYF
CDR3 DNA: TGTGCCAGCAGCCGAGGGGGACAGGGATCCTACGAGCAGTACTTC

J gene: TRBJ1-1
V gene: TRBV7-9
D gene: -
clone size: -
CDR3 protein: CASSLPGWDTEAFF
CDR3 DNA: TGTGCCAGCAGCTTACCCGGGTGGGACACTGAAGCTTTCTTT

J gene: TRBJ2-5
V gene: TRBV11-2
D gene: -
clone size: -
CDR3 protein: CASSPTIIVQTQYF
CDR3 DNA: TGTGCCAGCAGCCCCACTATAATCGTACAGACCCAGTACTTC

J gene: TRBJ2-7
V gene: TRBV19
D gene: -
clone size: -
CDR3 protein: CASSLQGPYEQYF
CDR3 DNA: TGTGCCAGTAGTCTACAGGGTCCCTACGAGCAGTACTTC

J gene: TRBJ2-3
V gene: TRBV9
D gene: -
clone size: -
CDR3 protein: CASSGRLSTDTQYF
CDR3 DNA: TGTGCCAGCAGCGGAAGACTAAGCACAGATACGCAGTATTTT

J gene: TRBJ2-7
V gene: TRBV19
D gene: -
clone size: -
CDR3 protein: CASSPRRDTTYEQYF
CDR3 DNA: TGTGCCAGTAGCCCTCGCCGGGACACCACCTACGAGCAGTACTTC

J gene: TRBJ1-3
V gene: TRBV6-5
D gene: -
clone size: -
CDR3 protein: CASRPESHGNTIYF
CDR3 DNA: TGTGCCAGCAGACCCGAGAGCCATGGAAACACCATATATTTT

J gene: TRBJ2-3
V gene: TRBV19
D gene: TRBD1
clone size: -
CDR3 protein: CASSPGQAGPDTQYF
CDR3 DNA: TGTGCCAGTAGTCCGGGACAGGCTGGCCCAGATACGCAGTATTTT

J gene: TRBJ2-1
V gene: TRBV28
D gene: -
clone size: -
CDR3 protein: CASLKGGYNEQFF
CDR3 DNA: TGTGCCAGCTTGAAAGGAGGCTACAATGAGCAGTTCTTC

J gene: TRBJ1-1
V gene: TRBV5-6
D gene: -
clone size: -
CDR3 protein: CASSRGQNTEAFF
CDR3 DNA: TGTGCCAGCAGCCGGGGACAGAACACTGAAGCTTTCTTT

J gene: TRBJ1-4
V gene: TRBV5-1
D gene: -
clone size: -
CDR3 protein: CASSSGDDEKLFF
CDR3 DNA: TGCGCCAGCAGTTCAGGCGACGATGAAAAACTGTTTTTT

J gene: TRBJ2-1
V gene: TRBV29-1
D gene: TRBD1
clone size: -
CDR3 protein: CSVAGQWDPNEQFF
CDR3 DNA: TGCAGCGTTGCGGGACAGTGGGACCCCAATGAGCAGTTCTTC

J gene: TRBJ1-1
V gene: TRBV3-1/TRBV3-2
D gene: -
clone size: -
CDR3 protein: CASTKKGVGTEAFF
CDR3 DNA: TGTGCCAGCACCAAAAAGGGGGTGGGCACTGAAGCTTTCTTT

J gene: TRBJ1-1
V gene: TRBV7-2
D gene: TRBD1
clone size: once
CDR3 protein: CASSSQGGNTEAFF
CDR3 DNA: TGTGCCAGCAGCTCACAGGGGGGAAACACTGAAGCTTTCTTT

J gene: TRBJ1-2
V gene: TRBV9
D gene: -
clone size: -
CDR3 protein: CASSVADRTNYGYTF
CDR3 DNA: TGTGCCAGCAGCGTAGCTGATAGAACTAACTATGGCTACACCTTC

J gene: TRBJ1-2
V gene: TRBV6-1
D gene: TRBD1
clone size: -
CDR3 protein: CASSEQGARYGYTF
CDR3 DNA: TGTGCCAGCAGTGAGCAGGGGGCGCGGTATGGCTACACCTTC

J gene: TRBJ2-7
V gene: TRBV7-2
D gene: TRBD2
clone size: -
CDR3 protein: CASRTGTSGQTYEQYF
CDR3 DNA: TGTGCCAGCAGGACCGGGACTAGCGGGCAGACCTACGAGCAGTACTTC

J gene: TRBJ1-6
V gene: TRBV7-2
D gene: -
clone size: -
CDR3 protein: CASSNSGDLTYNSPLHF
CDR3 DNA: TGTGCCAGCAGCAACAGTGGCGACCTAACTTATAATTCACCCCTCCACTTT

J gene: TRBJ1-6
V gene: TRBV7-2
D gene: -
clone size: -
CDR3 protein: CASSLSAAVVDSPLHF
CDR3 DNA: TGTGCCAGCAGCTTATCCGCCGCGGTTGTTGATTCACCCCTCCACTTT

J gene: TRBJ1-1
V gene: TRBV19
D gene: -
clone size: -
CDR3 protein: CASSRSGGGNTEAFF
CDR3 DNA: TGTGCCAGTAGTCGGTCGGGAGGGGGGAACACTGAAGCTTTCTTT